This T cell receptor beta chain was found in a study of blood T cell repertoires in COVID-19. Assay used: immunoSEQ multiplex PCR; TCRdb lists only in-frame clones, some missing. This sample yields 300,000 to 350,000 clones, of which roughly 90% are seen a single time; approximately 2% belongs to the top ten. Comment on this clone: One end of the junction varies from germline; a read error may be responsible.

Germline CDR1 SGHRS, CDR2 YFSETQ. CDR3 length: 17 residues. The V and J genes are TRBV5-1 and TRBJ2-2; 9 bases line up with TRBD1. The sequence was collected from a man younger than 35 with active or convalescent COVID-19. The sample consisted of peripheral blood. CDR3 sequence: CASSYRDRDRVKGELFF. The DNA for the CDR3 is TGCGCCAGCAGCTACCGAGACCGGGACAGGGTGAAGGGGGAGTTGTTTTTT.